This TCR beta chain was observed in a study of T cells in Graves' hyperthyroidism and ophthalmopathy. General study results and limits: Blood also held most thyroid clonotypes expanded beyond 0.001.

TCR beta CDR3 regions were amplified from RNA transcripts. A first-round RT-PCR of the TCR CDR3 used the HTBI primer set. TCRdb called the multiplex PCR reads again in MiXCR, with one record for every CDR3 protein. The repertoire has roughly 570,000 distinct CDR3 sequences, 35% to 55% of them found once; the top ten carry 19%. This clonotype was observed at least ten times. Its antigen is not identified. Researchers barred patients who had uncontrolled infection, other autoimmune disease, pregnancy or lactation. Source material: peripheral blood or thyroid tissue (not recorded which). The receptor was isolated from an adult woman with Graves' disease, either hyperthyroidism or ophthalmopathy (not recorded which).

Written as DNA, the CDR3 is TGTGCCAGCAGCCAAGAATTGCCTCCTCGGGAGCAGTACTTC. Encoded protein: CASSQELPPREQYF. The chain has TRBV3-1 and TRBJ2-7; D is unresolved. In germline, CDR1 is LGHDT, CDR2 YNNKEL (reference sequence). The CDR3 is 14 residues long. The V and J ends lost 0 bases and 7 bases respectively, with 13 bases between them.